Listed below are T cell receptor beta chains from one sample, sequenced in a study of T cells in Graves' hyperthyroidism and ophthalmopathy. TCRdb re-called the multiplex PCR reads through MiXCR, storing one row per CDR3 protein. The data hold about 360,000 distinct CDR3 sequences, with less than 15% observed a single time. Sequencing input: blood. The receptors stem from a woman between 18 and 30 years old with Graves' hyperthyroidism. The conserved cysteine and the conserved F or W are not part of the CDR3 here. Each record gives: CDR3 protein, D gene, J gene, V gene. D genes are given only for firm matches.

CDR3aa: ASSAQPGLAGTTGETQY; d_gene: TRBD2; j_gene: TRBJ2-5; v_gene: TRBV7-8
CDR3aa: SARGDRLYYEQY; d_gene: TRBD1; j_gene: TRBJ2-7; v_gene: TRBV20-1
CDR3aa: ASSPGQFNEKLF; d_gene: -; j_gene: TRBJ1-4; v_gene: TRBV6-1
CDR3aa: ASNQGTGQYT; d_gene: TRBD1; j_gene: TRBJ1-2; v_gene: TRBV3-1
CDR3aa: ASSPLAGGHNEQY; d_gene: TRBD2; j_gene: TRBJ2-7; v_gene: TRBV11-2
CDR3aa: ASSFLPPGLAAYEQY; d_gene: TRBD2; j_gene: TRBJ2-7; v_gene: TRBV5-1
CDR3aa: ASSPASGRNEQF; d_gene: TRBD2; j_gene: TRBJ2-1; v_gene: TRBV7-3
CDR3aa: ASSSEQGEQF; d_gene: -; j_gene: TRBJ2-1; v_gene: TRBV7-2
CDR3aa: ASTGSPYQPQH; d_gene: -; j_gene: TRBJ1-5; v_gene: TRBV19
CDR3aa: VSSPISSGNTIY; d_gene: -; j_gene: TRBJ1-3; v_gene: TRBV3-1
CDR3aa: ASSYGTFRDTQY; d_gene: -; j_gene: TRBJ2-3; v_gene: TRBV6-6
CDR3aa: AISILAGGGETQY; d_gene: TRBD2; j_gene: TRBJ2-5; v_gene: TRBV10-3
CDR3aa: ATRDPGDTQY; d_gene: -; j_gene: TRBJ2-3; v_gene: TRBV24-1
CDR3aa: SARVDSLGGYT; d_gene: -; j_gene: TRBJ1-2; v_gene: TRBV20-1
CDR3aa: AISQGELAGVGQETQY; d_gene: TRBD2; j_gene: TRBJ2-5; v_gene: TRBV10-3
CDR3aa: ASRPDRENIQY; d_gene: TRBD1; j_gene: TRBJ2-4; v_gene: TRBV11-1
CDR3aa: SVRGGSGKNIQY; d_gene: -; j_gene: TRBJ2-4; v_gene: TRBV20-1
CDR3aa: ASSQTSLSSYEQY; d_gene: TRBD2; j_gene: TRBJ2-7; v_gene: TRBV7-2
CDR3aa: ASNLAGTGSPEQY; d_gene: -; j_gene: TRBJ2-7; v_gene: TRBV11-2
CDR3aa: ASSGTFYGYT; d_gene: -; j_gene: TRBJ1-2; v_gene: TRBV19